The clone carrying this TCR beta chain appeared a few times. Antigen unknown. Authors of the study amplified TCR beta CDR3 regions from RNA transcripts. A set of HTBI primers served as the primers for a first-round RT-PCR of the TCR CDR3. TCRdb independently ran MiXCR on the multiplex PCR reads; one entry per CDR3 protein. The data contain a few hundred thousand distinct CDR3 sequences, about 15% of them singletons. The data were taken from a study of T cells in Graves' hyperthyroidism and ophthalmopathy. Study summary: Staff took peripheral blood when the initial diagnosis was made, before any treatment began.

The germline gives CDR1 MNHEY, CDR2 SVGEGT. The CDR3 is made up of 12 amino acids. Trimming took 0 bases from V and 7 from J, leaving 6 bases between them. General observations from the study: Patients with ophthalmopathy were separated from those with stable hyperthyroidism by a 13 V-J model. In the blood, most expanded thyroid clonotypes above 0.001 appeared as well.

Each ophthalmopathy patient scored at least 3 on the Clinical Activity Score and at least 4 on NOSPECS grade, with duration under 3 months. Sequenced input: blood. The sequence was collected from a woman under 40 with Graves' ophthalmopathy. V and J are TRBV6-2 or TRBV6-3 and TRBJ2-5; the D is unclear. As DNA, the CDR3 is TGTGCCAGCAGTTACTCGGATGTGACCCAGTACTTC. It codes for CASSYSDVTQYF.